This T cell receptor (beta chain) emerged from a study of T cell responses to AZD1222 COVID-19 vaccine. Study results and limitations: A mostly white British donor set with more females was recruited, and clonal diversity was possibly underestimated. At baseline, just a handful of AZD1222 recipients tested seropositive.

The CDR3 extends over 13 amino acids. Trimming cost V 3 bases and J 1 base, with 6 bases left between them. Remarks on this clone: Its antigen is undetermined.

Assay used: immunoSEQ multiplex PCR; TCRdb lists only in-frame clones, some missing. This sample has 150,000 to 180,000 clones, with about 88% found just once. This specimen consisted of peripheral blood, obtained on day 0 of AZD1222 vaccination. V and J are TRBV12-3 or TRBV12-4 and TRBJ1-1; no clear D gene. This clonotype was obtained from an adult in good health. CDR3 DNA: TGTGCCAGCAGTTTTTCTGGGAACACTGAAGCTTTCTTT. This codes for CASSFSGNTEAFF.